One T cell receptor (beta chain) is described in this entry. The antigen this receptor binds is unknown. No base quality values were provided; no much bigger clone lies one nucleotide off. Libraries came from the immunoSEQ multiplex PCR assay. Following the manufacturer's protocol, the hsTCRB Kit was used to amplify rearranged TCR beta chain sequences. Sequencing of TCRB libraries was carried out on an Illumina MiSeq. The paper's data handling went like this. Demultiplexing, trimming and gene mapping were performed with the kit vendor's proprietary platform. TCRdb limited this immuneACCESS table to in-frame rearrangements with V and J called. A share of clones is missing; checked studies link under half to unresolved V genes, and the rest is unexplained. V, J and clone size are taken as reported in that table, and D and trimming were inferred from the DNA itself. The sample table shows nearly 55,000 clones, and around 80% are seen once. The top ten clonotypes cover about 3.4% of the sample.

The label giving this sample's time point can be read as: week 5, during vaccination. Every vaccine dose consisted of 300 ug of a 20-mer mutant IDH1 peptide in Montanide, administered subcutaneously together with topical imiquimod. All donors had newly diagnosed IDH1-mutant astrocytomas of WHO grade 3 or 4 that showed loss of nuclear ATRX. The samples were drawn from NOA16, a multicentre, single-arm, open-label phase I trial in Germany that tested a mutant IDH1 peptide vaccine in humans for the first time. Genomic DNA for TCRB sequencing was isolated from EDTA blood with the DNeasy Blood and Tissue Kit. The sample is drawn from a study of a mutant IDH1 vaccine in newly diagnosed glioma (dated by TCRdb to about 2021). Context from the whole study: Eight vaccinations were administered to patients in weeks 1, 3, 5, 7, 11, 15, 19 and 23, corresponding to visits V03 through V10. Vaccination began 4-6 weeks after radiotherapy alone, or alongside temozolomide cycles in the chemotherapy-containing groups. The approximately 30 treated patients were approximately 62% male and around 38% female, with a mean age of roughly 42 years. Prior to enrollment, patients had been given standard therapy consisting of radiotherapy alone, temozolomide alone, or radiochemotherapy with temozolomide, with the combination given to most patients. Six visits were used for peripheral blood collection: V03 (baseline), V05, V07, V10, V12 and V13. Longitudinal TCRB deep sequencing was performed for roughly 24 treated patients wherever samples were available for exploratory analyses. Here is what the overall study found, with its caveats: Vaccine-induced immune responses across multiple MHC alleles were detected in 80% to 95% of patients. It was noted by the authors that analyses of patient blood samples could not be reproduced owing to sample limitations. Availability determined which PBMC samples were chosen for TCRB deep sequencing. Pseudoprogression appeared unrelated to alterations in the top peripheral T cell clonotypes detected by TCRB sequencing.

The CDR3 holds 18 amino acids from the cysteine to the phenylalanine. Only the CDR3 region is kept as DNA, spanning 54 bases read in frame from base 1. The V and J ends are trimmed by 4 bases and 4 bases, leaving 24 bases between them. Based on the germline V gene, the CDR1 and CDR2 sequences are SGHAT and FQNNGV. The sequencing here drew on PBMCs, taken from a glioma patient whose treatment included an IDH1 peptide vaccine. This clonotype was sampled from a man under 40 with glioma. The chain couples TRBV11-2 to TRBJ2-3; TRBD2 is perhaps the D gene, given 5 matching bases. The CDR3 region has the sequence CASSSLPGKLQVADTQYF. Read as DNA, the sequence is TGTGCCAGCAGCTCCCTGCCGGGGAAATTACAAGTCGCAGATACGCAGTATTTT. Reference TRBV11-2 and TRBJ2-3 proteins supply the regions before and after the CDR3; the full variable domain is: EAGVAQSPRYKIIEKRQSVAFWCNPISGHATLYWYQQILGQGPKLLIQFQNNGVVDDSQLPKDRFSAERLKGVDSTLKIQPAKLEDSAVYLCASSSLPGKLQVADTQYFGPGTRLTVL.